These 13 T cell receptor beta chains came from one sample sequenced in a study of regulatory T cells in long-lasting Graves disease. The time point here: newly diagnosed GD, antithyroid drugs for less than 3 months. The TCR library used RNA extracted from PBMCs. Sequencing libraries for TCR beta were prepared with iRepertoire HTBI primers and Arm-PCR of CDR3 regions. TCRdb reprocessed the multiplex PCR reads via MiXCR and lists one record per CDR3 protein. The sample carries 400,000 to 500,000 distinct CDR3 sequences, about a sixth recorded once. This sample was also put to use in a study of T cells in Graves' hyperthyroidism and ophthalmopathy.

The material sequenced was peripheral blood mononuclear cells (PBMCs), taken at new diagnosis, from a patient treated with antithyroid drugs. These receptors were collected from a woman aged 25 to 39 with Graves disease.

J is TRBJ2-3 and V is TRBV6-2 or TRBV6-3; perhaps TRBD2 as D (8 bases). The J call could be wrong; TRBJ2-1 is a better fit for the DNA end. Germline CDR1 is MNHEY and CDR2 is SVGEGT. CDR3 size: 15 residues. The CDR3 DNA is TGTGCCAGCAGTGAAGGGACGGGAGGGGGCGATGAGCAGTTCTTC. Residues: CASSEGTGGGDEQFF.

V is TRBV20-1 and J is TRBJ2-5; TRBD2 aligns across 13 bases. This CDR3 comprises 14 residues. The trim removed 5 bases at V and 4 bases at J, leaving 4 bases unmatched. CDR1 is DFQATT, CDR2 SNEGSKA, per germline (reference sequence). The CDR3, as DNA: TGCAGTGCTCGGACTAGCGGGAGAGGAGAGACCCAGTACTTC. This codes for CSARTSGRGETQYF.

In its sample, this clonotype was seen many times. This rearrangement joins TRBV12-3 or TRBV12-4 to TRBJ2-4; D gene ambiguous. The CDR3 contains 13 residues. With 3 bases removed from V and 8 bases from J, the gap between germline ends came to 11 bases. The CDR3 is CASSLRRMDIQYF. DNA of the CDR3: TGTGCCAGCAGTTTGCGGAGAATGGACATTCAGTACTTC.

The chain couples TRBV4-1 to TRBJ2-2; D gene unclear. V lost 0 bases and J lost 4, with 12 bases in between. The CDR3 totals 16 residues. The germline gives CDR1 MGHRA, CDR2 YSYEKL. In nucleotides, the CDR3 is TGCGCCAGCAGCCAAGATGGTCCAGCCCGCACCGGGGAGCTGTTTTTT. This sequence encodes CASSQDGPARTGELFF.

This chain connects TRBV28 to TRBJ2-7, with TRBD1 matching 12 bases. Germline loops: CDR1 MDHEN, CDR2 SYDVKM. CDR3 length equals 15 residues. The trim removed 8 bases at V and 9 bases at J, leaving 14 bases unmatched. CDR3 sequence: CASGASGTGGFGQYF. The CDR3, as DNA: TGTGCCAGCGGTGCTTCCGGGACAGGGGGCTTTGGGCAGTACTTC.

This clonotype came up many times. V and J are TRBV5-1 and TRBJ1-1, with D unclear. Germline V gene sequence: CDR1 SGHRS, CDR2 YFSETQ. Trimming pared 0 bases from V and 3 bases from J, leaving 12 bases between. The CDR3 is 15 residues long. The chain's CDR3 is CASSLDFNWDTEAFF. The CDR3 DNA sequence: TGCGCCAGCAGCTTGGATTTCAATTGGGACACTGAAGCTTTCTTT.

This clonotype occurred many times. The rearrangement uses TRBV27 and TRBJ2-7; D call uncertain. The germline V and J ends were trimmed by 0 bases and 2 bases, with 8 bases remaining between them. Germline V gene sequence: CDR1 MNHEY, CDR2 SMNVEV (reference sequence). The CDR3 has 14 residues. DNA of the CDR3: TGTGCCAGCAGTTTATCCCGCAGAGCCTACGAGCAGTACTTC. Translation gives CASSLSRRAYEQYF.

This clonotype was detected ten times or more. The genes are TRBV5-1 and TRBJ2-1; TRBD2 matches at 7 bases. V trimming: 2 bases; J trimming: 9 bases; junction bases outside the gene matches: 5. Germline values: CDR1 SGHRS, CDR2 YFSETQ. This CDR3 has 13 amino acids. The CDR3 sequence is CASSFAGVSEQFF. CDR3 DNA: TGCGCCAGCAGCTTTGCGGGAGTTTCTGAGCAGTTCTTC.

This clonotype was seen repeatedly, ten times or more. This CDR3 reads CASSLGTSLNTGELFF. In DNA, the CDR3 is TGCGCCAGCAGCTTAGGCACTTCTTTGAACACCGGGGAGCTGTTTTTT. J is TRBJ2-2 and V is TRBV5-1, with no clear D. The germline V and J ends were trimmed by 2 bases and 1 base, with 12 bases remaining between them. CDR3 length: 16 amino acids. Germline CDR1 reads SGHRS; CDR2 reads YFSETQ.

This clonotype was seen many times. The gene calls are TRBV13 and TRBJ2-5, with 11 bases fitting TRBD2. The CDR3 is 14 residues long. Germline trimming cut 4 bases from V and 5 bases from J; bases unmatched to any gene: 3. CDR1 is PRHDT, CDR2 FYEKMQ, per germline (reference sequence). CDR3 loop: CASSSTSGTETQYF. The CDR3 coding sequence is TGTGCCAGCAGCTCGACTAGCGGGACGGAGACCCAGTACTTC. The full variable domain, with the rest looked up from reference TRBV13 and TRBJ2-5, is AAGVIQSPRHLIKEKRETATLKCYPIPRHDTVYWYQQGPGQDPQFLISFYEKMQSDKGSIPDRFSAQQFSDYHSELNMSSLELGDSALYFCASSSTSGTETQYFGPGTRLLVL.

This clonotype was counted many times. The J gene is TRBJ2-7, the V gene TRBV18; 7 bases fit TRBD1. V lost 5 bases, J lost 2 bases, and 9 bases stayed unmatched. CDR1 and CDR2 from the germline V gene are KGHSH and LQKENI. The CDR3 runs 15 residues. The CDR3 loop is CASSAPGQSPYEQYF. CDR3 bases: TGTGCCAGCTCAGCGCCGGGACAGAGTCCCTACGAGCAGTACTTC.

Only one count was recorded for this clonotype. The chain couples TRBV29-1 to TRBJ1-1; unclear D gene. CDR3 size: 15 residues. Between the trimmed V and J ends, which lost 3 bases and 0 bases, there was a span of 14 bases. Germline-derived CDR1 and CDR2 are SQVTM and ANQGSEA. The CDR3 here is CSVEGRLRLNTEAFF. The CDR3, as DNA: TGCAGCGTTGAGGGCAGATTACGATTGAACACTGAAGCTTTCTTT.

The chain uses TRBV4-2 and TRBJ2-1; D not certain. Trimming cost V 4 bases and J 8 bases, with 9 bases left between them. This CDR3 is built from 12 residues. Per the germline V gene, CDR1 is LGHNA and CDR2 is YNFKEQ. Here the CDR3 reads CASSRVWDEQFF. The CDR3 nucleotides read TGTGCCAGCAGCCGAGTGTGGGATGAGCAGTTCTTC.